The sequence of this TCR beta chain was determined in a study of response to subunit inactivated influenza vaccine. CDR3 length: 14 residues. CDR1 and CDR2 from the germline V gene are DFQATT and SNEGSKA (reference sequence). This clonotype was picked up a small number of times. TCRdb reprocessed the RT-PCR reads with MiXCR, giving one entry per CDR3 protein. In the table there are over 400,000 distinct CDR3 sequences, 10% to 15% of which are singletons. The material was PBMCs from blood, obtained more than 35 days after vaccination. The sequence was obtained from a middle-aged man who received an inactivated influenza vaccine. The rearrangement uses TRBV20-1 and TRBJ2-7, with 11 nucleotides matching TRBD1. CDR3: CSLSGTGGRYEQYF. As DNA, the CDR3 is TGCAGCTTGTCCGGGACAGGGGGTCGGTACGAGCAGTACTTC.